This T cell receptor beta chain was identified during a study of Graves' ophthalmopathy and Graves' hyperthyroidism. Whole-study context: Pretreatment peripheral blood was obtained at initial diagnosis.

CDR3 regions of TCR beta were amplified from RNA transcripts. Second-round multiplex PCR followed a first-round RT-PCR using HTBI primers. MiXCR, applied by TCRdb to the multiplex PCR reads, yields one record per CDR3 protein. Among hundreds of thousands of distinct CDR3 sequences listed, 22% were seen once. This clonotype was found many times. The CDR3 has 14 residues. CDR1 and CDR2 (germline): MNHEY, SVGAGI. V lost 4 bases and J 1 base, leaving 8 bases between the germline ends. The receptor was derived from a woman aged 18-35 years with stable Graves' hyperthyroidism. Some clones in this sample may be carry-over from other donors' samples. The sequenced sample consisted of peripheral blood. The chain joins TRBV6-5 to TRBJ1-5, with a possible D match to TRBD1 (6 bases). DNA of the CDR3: TGTGCCAGCAGTTCCGGGACAAGCAATCAGCCCCAGCATTTT. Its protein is CASSSGTSNQPQHF.